The table lists the clone carrying this TCR beta chain with a few counts. The time point was: newly diagnosed GD, antithyroid drugs for less than 3 months. Making the TCR library involved RNA that had been extracted from PBMCs. The data originate from a study of regulatory T cells in long-lasting Graves disease. Combining iRepertoire HTBI primers with Arm-PCR of CDR3 regions, the authors built TCR beta libraries. TCRdb re-derived calls from the multiplex PCR reads in MiXCR, one entry per CDR3 protein. The profile covers 520,000 or so distinct CDR3 sequences, with 12% appearing a single time and approximately 9.6% taken by the ten largest. The CDR3 has 15 residues. Trimming shortened V by 5 bases and J by 5 bases, and 18 bases separated the two germline ends. CDR1 LNHDA and CDR2 SQIVND come from the germline V gene (reference sequence). These data were also reused for a study on T cells in Graves' hyperthyroidism and ophthalmopathy.

Sequencing used peripheral blood mononuclear cells (PBMCs), obtained at new diagnosis, from a patient treated with antithyroid drugs. This clonotype originated in a woman aged 25-40 years with Graves disease. The chain uses TRBV19 and TRBJ1-1; D is undetermined. CDR3 nucleotide sequence: TGTGCCAGTAGTTTTGACCCCGCCCCGAGGACTGAAGCTTTCTTT. This gives the protein CASSFDPAPRTEAFF.